The 27 T cell receptor beta chains reported below all come from one sample, sequenced in a study of T cell responses to AZD1222 COVID-19 vaccine. Produced via immunoSEQ multiplex PCR; TCRdb's table is partial and in-frame only. The sample lists 150,000 to 180,000 clones, over 85% occurring once. The input for sequencing was peripheral blood, taken on day 0 of AZD1222 vaccination. The receptors were gathered from an adult in good health.

The chain is built from TRBV29-1 and TRBJ1-2; 8 bases are shared with TRBD1. This CDR3 has 15 amino acids. Germline assignment: CDR1 SQVTM and CDR2 ANQGSEA. The V and J ends lost 3 bases and 4 bases, in that order; junction bases with no gene match: 10. Here the CDR3 DNA reads TGCAGCGTTGACCGGACAGGGAACCCTGGCTATGGCTACACCTTC. Its protein product is CSVDRTGNPGYGYTF.

The chain uses TRBV7-9 and TRBJ2-3; 7 bases align to TRBD2. The CDR3 consists of 16 residues. Per the germline V gene, CDR1 is SEHNR and CDR2 is FQNEAQ (reference sequence). V was clipped by 0 bases and J by 0 bases; unmatched bases: 3. The CDR3 sequence is CASSLAGGGSTDTQYF. As DNA, the CDR3 is TGTGCCAGCAGCTTAGCGGGCGGGGGAAGCACAGATACGCAGTATTTT.

The chain links TRBV5-1 to TRBJ1-1; no firm D call. The length of the CDR3 is 13 residues. The V end was cut by 4 bases, the J end by 2 bases, with 9 bases between. Germline assignment: CDR1 SGHRS and CDR2 YFSETQ. This chain's CDR3 is CASSPSGNTEAFF. The CDR3 DNA is TGCGCCAGCAGCCCCTCAGGAAACACTGAAGCTTTCTTT.

The chain combines TRBV10-2 with TRBJ1-2; unclear D gene. Per the germline V gene, CDR1 is WSHSY and CDR2 is SAAADI. This CDR3 has 13 residues. V lost 6 bases and J lost 4, with 12 bases in between. The CDR3 region has the DNA TGCGCCAGCAGCCCGACAATTGGCTATGGCTACACCTTC. This gives the protein CASSPTIGYGYTF.

This chain links TRBV9 with TRBJ1-1; D gene ambiguous. The CDR3 is made up of 14 amino acids. V was shortened by 0 bases and J by 5 bases, with 11 bases between the two germline ends. Germline V CDR1 and CDR2: SGDLS, YYNGEE. DNA for the CDR3: TGTGCCAGCAGCGTAGGCGGAGTAAAGACTGAAGCTTTCTTT. Encoded protein: CASSVGGVKTEAFF.

The V call is TRBV29-1, the J call TRBJ2-5, with D hard to call. The CDR3 is made up of 12 amino acids. V lost 0 bases, J lost 5 bases, and 7 bases lay in between. The germline V gene encodes CDR1 SQVTM and CDR2 ANQGSEA. The CDR3 DNA sequence: TGCAGCGTTGAAGAGGATCCGGAGACCCAGTACTTC. Its translation is CSVEEDPETQYF.

The rearrangement uses TRBV4-1 and TRBJ1-4; D remains ambiguous. Germline V lookup: CDR1 MGHRA, CDR2 YSYEKL. V lost 0 bases and J 8 bases, leaving 13 bases between the germline ends. The CDR3 consists of 15 residues. Here the CDR3 reads CASSQEGANREKLFF. The CDR3 nucleotides are TGCGCCAGCAGCCAAGAAGGTGCGAATAGGGAAAAACTGTTTTTT.

The chain joins TRBV7-9 to TRBJ2-7; D is ambiguous. Between the trimmed V and J ends, which lost 7 bases and 0 bases, there was a span of 16 bases. Germline CDR1 and CDR2: SEHNR and FQNEAQ (reference sequence). CDR3 length equals 15 residues. Here the CDR3 reads CASTSLRGPSYEQYF. CDR3 DNA: TGTGCCAGCACTTCGCTCCGCGGACCCTCCTACGAGCAGTACTTC.

The chain recombines TRBV12-3 or TRBV12-4 with TRBJ2-3; D gene ambiguous. V shed 3 bases and J shed 5 bases, with 6 bases lying between them. This CDR3 has 12 amino acids. CDR3 in amino acids: CASSFWGDTQYF. The CDR3 nucleotides read TGTGCCAGCAGTTTTTGGGGAGATACGCAGTATTTT.

The chain is built from TRBV28 and TRBJ2-7, with D tentatively TRBD2 (6 bases). CDR3 length: 14 residues. Germline V gene data show CDR1 as MDHEN and CDR2 as SYDVKM. V shed 4 bases and J shed 0 bases, with 10 bases lying between them. The CDR3 loop is CASSSGGSSYEQYF. The CDR3 DNA is TGTGCCAGCAGTTCCGGGGGAAGCTCCTACGAGCAGTACTTC.

This clone was detected only a few times. The gene calls are TRBV9 and TRBJ1-2; D is uncertain. V was clipped by 1 base and J by 7 bases, with 8 bases between them. Germline-derived CDR1 and CDR2 are SGDLS and YYNGEE. This CDR3 spans 12 amino acids. CDR3 residues: CASSVSQSGYTF. The CDR3 DNA sequence: TGTGCCAGCAGCGTATCCCAGAGTGGCTACACCTTC.

V gene TRBV29-1 combines with J gene TRBJ2-3, with D maybe TRBD1 (6 bases). The CDR3 contains 13 residues. With 8 bases removed from V and 4 bases from J, the gap between germline ends came to 16 bases. Germline values: CDR1 SQVTM, CDR2 ANQGSEA. The CDR3 bases are TGCAGCACAGAACAAGGGGGATCAGATACGCAGTATTTT. Translating it yields CSTEQGGSDTQYF.

This clone has a single count. This rearrangement joins TRBV2 to TRBJ1-6; TRBD1 matches at 9 bases. This CDR3 comprises 12 residues. CDR1 SNHLY and CDR2 FYNNEI come from the germline V gene. Trimming removed 6 bases from V and 13 bases from J; junction bases left unmatched: 4. The CDR3 sequence is CASRDRGGPLHF. The CDR3 DNA sequence: TGTGCCAGCAGGGACAGGGGAGGGCCCCTCCACTTT.

The chain is built from TRBV6-6 and TRBJ2-5; a possible D gene is TRBD2 (5 bases). V lost 7 bases, J lost 1 base, and 16 bases lay in between. The V gene's germline CDR1 is MNHNY and CDR2 SVGAGI (reference sequence). The CDR3 spans 15 residues. The CDR3 nucleotides read TGTGCCAGCACCGAAAACGGGGTACCCCAAGAGACCCAGTACTTC. Its translation is CASTENGVPQETQYF.

The rearrangement joins TRBV6-4 to TRBJ1-2; 12 bases line up with TRBD1. J gave up 2 bases and V 0 bases, and 7 bases lay outside the gene matches. The germline CDR1 and CDR2 sequences are MRHNA and SNTAGT. This CDR3 is built from 18 residues. Written as DNA, the CDR3 is TGTGCCAGCAGTGACTCGGGGACAGGGGGCTTAGGGAACTATGGCTACACCTTC. The encoded protein is CASSDSGTGGLGNYGYTF.

The table lists this clone with a count of one. The chain recombines TRBV11-3 with TRBJ1-1, with D perhaps TRBD1 (5 bases). Germline loops: CDR1 SGHNT, CDR2 YENEEA. The CDR3 is 13 amino acids. The V end lost 4 bases, the J end lost 8 bases, and 14 bases lay between the germline ends. In nucleotides, the CDR3 is TGTGCCAGCAGCTCCCCGGGGCGGGGCGAAGCTTTCTTT. It is translated as CASSSPGRGEAFF.

Comments on this clone: Other DNA sequences in the sample encode the same CDR3. This chain joins TRBV4-1 and TRBJ1-2; D is unresolved. Germline CDR1 is MGHRA and CDR2 is YSYEKL. V lost 0 bases, J lost 2 bases, and 10 bases lay in between. There are 15 residues in the CDR3. In DNA, the CDR3 is TGCGCCAGCAGCCAAGAGCCCGACCCCAACTATGGCTACACCTTC. It specifies CASSQEPDPNYGYTF.

This sequence joins TRBV30 and TRBJ1-1; no clear D. This CDR3 is 10 amino acids long. V lost 5 bases to trimming and J lost 4 bases, with 5 bases between them. CDR1 is GTSNPN and CDR2 is SVGIG in the germline V gene (reference sequence). The CDR3 DNA is TGTGCCTGGGCTTCCACTGAAGCTTTCTTT. Translated: CAWASTEAFF.

The chain is built from TRBV4-2 and TRBJ2-5; TRBD1 aligns across 9 bases. This CDR3 spans 15 amino acids. The J segment lost 5 bases and the V segment lost 0 bases, leaving 4 bases of the junction unmatched. Germline assignment: CDR1 LGHNA and CDR2 YNFKEQ. CDR3 region: CASSQDGTGHETQYF. The CDR3 DNA follows: TGTGCCAGCAGCCAAGATGGGACAGGGCACGAGACCCAGTACTTC.

V gene TRBV10-3 combines with J gene TRBJ1-1, with 9 bases that match TRBD1. CDR3 length equals 15 residues. Germline CDR1 reads ENHRY; CDR2 reads SYGVKD. The J segment lost 5 bases and the V segment lost 5 bases, leaving 9 bases of the junction unmatched. CDR3 in amino acids: CAISLQGARETEAFF. CDR3 coding DNA: TGTGCCATCAGTTTACAGGGGGCGCGGGAGACTGAAGCTTTCTTT.

V is TRBV30 and J is TRBJ2-2; 12 bases match TRBD2. Germline V gives CDR1 GTSNPN, CDR2 SVGIG (reference sequence). V was pared by 5 bases and J by 4 bases, with 5 bases of the junction left unmatched. The CDR3 loop spans 15 amino acids. CDR3 sequence reads: CAWGPSGGVTGELFF. DNA for the CDR3: TGTGCCTGGGGGCCTAGCGGGGGGGTCACCGGGGAGCTGTTTTTT.

This clone has just one count. The chain couples TRBV12-3 or TRBV12-4 to TRBJ1-2; D is ambiguous. The CDR3 loop spans 13 amino acids. Trimming shortened V by 7 bases and J by 3 bases, and 12 bases separated the two germline ends. The CDR3: CASIQSGHYGYTF. The CDR3 coding sequence is TGTGCCAGCATCCAGAGCGGGCACTATGGCTACACCTTC.

V usage is TRBV28 and J usage is TRBJ2-7, with 10 bases matching TRBD1. With V trimmed by 6 bases and J by 3 bases, 11 bases remained unmatched. The germline gives CDR1 MDHEN, CDR2 SYDVKM. CDR3 length equals 16 residues. CDR3: CASRSPPGTGVYEQYF. The CDR3 DNA reads as TGTGCCAGCAGGTCACCCCCCGGGACAGGGGTCTACGAGCAGTACTTC.

This chain links TRBV27 with TRBJ2-6, with unresolved D. Germline lookup yields CDR1 MNHEY and CDR2 SMNVEV (reference sequence). Trimming pared 8 bases from V and 2 bases from J, leaving 7 bases between. The CDR3 has 13 amino acids. CDR3 coding DNA: TGTGCCAGCTCGAGGCCTGGGGCCAACGTCCTGACTTTC. It specifies CASSRPGANVLTF.

To note about this clone: This probably arose from a read error, given a far larger clone one base away. The V call is TRBV5-5, the J call TRBJ2-7; possibly TRBD1 for D (6 bases). From germline, CDR1 is SGHKS and CDR2 YYEKEE (reference sequence). The V end lost 3 bases, the J end lost 2 bases, and 9 bases lay between the germline ends. The CDR3 spans 13 residues. In nucleotides, the CDR3 is TGTGCCAGCAGCTCCGGACAGCCCTACGAGCAGTACTTC. Translating it yields CASSSGQPYEQYF.

J is TRBJ1-4 and V is TRBV7-9, with no clear D. Looked up from germline, CDR1 is SEHNR and CDR2 is FQNEAQ (reference sequence). Trimming stripped 3 bases from V and 8 bases from J, with 10 bases between. The CDR3 has 13 residues. The CDR3 reads CASSLLGKEKLFF. CDR3 DNA sequence: TGTGCCAGCAGCTTGTTAGGGAAGGAAAAACTGTTTTTT.

The V call is TRBV3-1 (or the pseudogene TRBV3-2), the J call TRBJ2-6; D is uncertain. In germline, CDR1 is LGHDT, CDR2 YNNKEL (reference sequence). The V gene lost 1 base and the J gene lost 0 bases, with 10 bases spanning the gap. CDR3 length equals 17 residues. The CDR3 sequence is CASSQAPTASGANVLTF. The CDR3 DNA reads TGTGCCAGCAGCCAAGCCCCCACTGCCTCTGGGGCCAACGTCCTGACTTTC.